The 20 T cell receptor beta chains presented below share a single source sample, sequenced in a study of T cells in Graves' hyperthyroidism and ophthalmopathy. Amplified TCR beta CDR3 regions came from RNA transcripts. Researchers ran a first-round RT-PCR on the TCR CDR3 using the HTBI primer set. TCRdb reprocessed the multiplex PCR reads with MiXCR, giving one entry per CDR3 protein. The repertoire holds under 650,000 distinct CDR3 sequences, under 20% seen once, with less than 4.5% in the top ten. The material sequenced was blood. These receptors all come from a young woman with Graves' hyperthyroidism.

At least ten counts were recorded for this clonotype. The rearrangement links TRBV5-5 to TRBJ2-2; a possible D gene is TRBD1 (6 bases). The germline V and J ends were trimmed by 3 bases and 0 bases, with 12 bases remaining between them. The germline CDR1 and CDR2 sequences are SGHKS and YYEKEE (reference sequence). The CDR3 is 16 amino acids. The CDR3 bases are TGTGCCAGCAGCTCGAGAGGGGGAGCGAACACCGGGGAGCTGTTTTTT. Its protein is CASSSRGGANTGELFF.

This clonotype was detected many times. This chain links TRBV5-1 with TRBJ2-3, with 9 bases fitting TRBD1. CDR1 is SGHRS and CDR2 is YFSETQ in the germline V gene. The CDR3 consists of 16 residues. Unmatched junction bases numbered 9, after V lost 2 bases and J lost 5 bases. The CDR3 region is CASSFQTGGRGDTQYF. CDR3 bases: TGCGCCAGCAGCTTCCAGACAGGGGGGAGAGGAGATACGCAGTATTTT.

The chain recombines TRBV6-1 with TRBJ2-1; 7 nucleotides match TRBD2. Looked up from germline, CDR1 is MNHNS and CDR2 is SASEGT. This CDR3 has 12 amino acids. V lost 6 bases and J lost 9; bases outside the gene matches: 5. The CDR3 is CASSLAESEQFF. CDR3 bases: TGTGCCAGCAGCCTAGCGGAAAGTGAGCAGTTCTTC.

This chain connects TRBV11-3 to TRBJ2-4; 9 nucleotides line up with TRBD1. CDR3 length: 15 residues. Per the germline V gene, CDR1 is SGHNT and CDR2 is YENEEA. V trimming: 6 bases; J trimming: 9 bases; junction bases outside the gene matches: 12. The CDR3 reads CASSIQGARRSIQYF. DNA of the CDR3: TGTGCCAGCAGTATACAGGGGGCGCGGAGGAGCATTCAGTACTTC. Supplemented by reference TRBV11-3 and TRBJ2-4, the full variable domain reads EAGVVQSPRYKIIEKKQPVAFWCNPISGHNTLYWYLQNLGQGPELLIRYENEEAVDDSQLPKDRFSAERLKGVDSTLKIQPAELGDSAVYLCASSIQGARRSIQYFGAGTRLSVL.

This clonotype showed up many times. The chain has TRBV7-2 and TRBJ2-3; D is uncertain. The V and J ends lost 5 bases and 0 bases respectively, with 6 bases between them. CDR3 length: 13 residues. Germline CDR1 and CDR2: SGHTA and FQGNSA. CDR3 sequence: CASSRPSTDTQYF. The CDR3 DNA sequence: TGTGCCAGCAGCCGTCCTAGCACAGATACGCAGTATTTT.

The rearrangement uses TRBV4-1 and TRBJ1-1; D gene unclear. The CDR3 totals 13 residues. The V gene lost 2 bases and the J gene lost 6 bases, with 10 bases spanning the gap. In germline, CDR1 is MGHRA, CDR2 YSYEKL. The CDR3 DNA follows: TGCGCCAGCAGCCAACGGACCCCTCCTGAAGCTTTCTTT. Protein sequence: CASSQRTPPEAFF.

This clonotype was counted at least ten times. At one of its ends the junction is not consistent with the germline gene, which may arise from a read error. This chain connects TRBV6-1 to TRBJ2-5, with D perhaps matching TRBD2 (6 bases). Germline values: CDR1 MNHNS, CDR2 SASEGT. The CDR3 spans 13 residues. DNA for the CDR3: TGTGCCAGCAGTGGCGGGGACCAAGGGACCCAGTACTTC. Its translation: CASSGGDQGTQYF.

This clonotype was counted at least ten times. The chain is built from TRBV7-2 and TRBJ2-5; possibly TRBD2 for D (6 bases). The end of the DNA is better explained by TRBJ2-3, so the J call may be wrong. Germline V lookup: CDR1 SGHTA, CDR2 FQGNSA. This CDR3 spans 12 amino acids. DNA of the CDR3: TGTGCCAGCAGCTTCTCGGGAGAGACGCAGTATTTT. Translated, it gives CASSFSGETQYF.

V is TRBV18 and J is TRBJ1-2, with 7 bases that match TRBD1. The CDR3 is made up of 16 amino acids. Germline lookup yields CDR1 KGHSH and CDR2 LQKENI. The junction had 12 bases not matched to a gene; V was cut back by 3 bases and J by 5 bases. The CDR3 bases are TGTGCCAGCTCACCCCCAACCGCGGGACAGAGTTATGGCTACACCTTC. Translating it yields CASSPPTAGQSYGYTF. Full variable domain (missing parts from reference TRBV18 and TRBJ1-2): NAGVMQNPRHLVRRRGQEARLRCSPMKGHSHVYWYRQLPEEGLKFMVYLQKENIIDESGMPKERFSAEFPKEGPSILRIQQVVRGDSAAYFCASSPPTAGQSYGYTFGSGTRLTVV.

This clonotype occurred once. A much larger clone differs from this one at a single base, so this may be a read error. This chain connects TRBV29-1 to TRBJ2-1; D not resolved. The germline CDR1 and CDR2 sequences are SQVTM and ANQGSEA. The CDR3 has 14 amino acids. CDR3 nucleotides: TGCAGCGCAAACCTCCCAAGCTCCTACAATGAGCAGTCCTTC. Protein sequence: CSANLPSSYNEQSF.

Ten or more counts support this clonotype. This chain joins TRBV30 and TRBJ1-2; D is ambiguous. The CDR3 is 12 amino acids. Germline V gives CDR1 GTSNPN, CDR2 SVGIG (reference sequence). The V gene lost 2 bases and the J gene lost 7 bases, with 11 bases spanning the gap. CDR3 in DNA: TGTGCCTGGAGTCCTCGACCGGTTGGCTACACCTTC. Encoded protein: CAWSPRPVGYTF.

This clonotype was detected ten times or more. The genes are TRBV13 and TRBJ2-7; 13 positions agree with TRBD2. The CDR3 runs 15 residues. Germline assignment: CDR1 PRHDT and CDR2 FYEKMQ (reference sequence). The V gene end was trimmed by 10 bases and the J gene end by 0 bases; junction bases not matched to a gene: 6. Here the CDR3 reads CATGTSGNPSYEQYF. The DNA of the CDR3 is TGTGCCACTGGGACTAGCGGGAACCCCTCCTACGAGCAGTACTTC. Combining the CDR3 with reference TRBV13 and TRBJ2-7 gives the whole variable domain AAGVIQSPRHLIKEKRETATLKCYPIPRHDTVYWYQQGPGQDPQFLISFYEKMQSDKGSIPDRFSAQQFSDYHSELNMSSLELGDSALYFCATGTSGNPSYEQYFGPGTRLTVT.

This clonotype was picked up a small number of times. J is TRBJ2-1 and V is TRBV7-9, with TRBD1 as a possible D gene (6 bases). Germline assignment: CDR1 SEHNR and CDR2 FQNEAQ (reference sequence). CDR3 length: 11 amino acids. Trimming left V 11 bases short and J 8 bases short, with 13 bases between. CDR3 in DNA: TGTGCCTTGGGGAAGGGGGATGAGCAGTTCTTC. Translation: CALGKGDEQFF.

This clonotype was counted at least ten times. V and J are TRBV5-1 and TRBJ2-7, with a weak D call TRBD2 (5 bases). V gave up 6 bases and J gave up 2 bases, with 12 bases separating them. The germline V gene encodes CDR1 SGHRS and CDR2 YFSETQ. CDR3 length equals 13 residues. In nucleotides, the CDR3 is TGCGCCAGCAAACCTCTCGGGACCTACGAGCAGTACTTC. This sequence encodes CASKPLGTYEQYF.

The DNA of the CDR3 is TGTGCCAGCAGCGTCAGGACAGGGGTATCCTACAATGAGCAGTTCTTC. Encoded protein: CASSVRTGVSYNEQFF. The chain joins TRBV14 to TRBJ2-1; 9 positions match TRBD1. Losses at the gene ends were 5 bases for V and 1 base for J; bases not matched to a gene: 6. The CDR3 has 16 residues. CDR1 is SGHDN, CDR2 FVKESK, per germline. Supplemented by reference TRBV14 and TRBJ2-1, the full variable domain reads EAGVTQFPSHSVIEKGQTVTLRCDPISGHDNLYWYRRVMGKEIKFLLHFVKESKQDESGMPNNRFLAERTGGTYSTLKVQPAELEDSGVYFCASSVRTGVSYNEQFFGPGTRLTVL.

This clonotype was detected many times. The chain uses TRBV3-1 and TRBJ1-1; D remains unclear. The V and J ends lost 5 bases and 5 bases respectively, with 15 bases between them. Germline CDR1 and CDR2: LGHDT and YNNKEL (reference sequence). The CDR3 is made up of 14 amino acids. This CDR3 reads CASSSSQPGTEAFF. The CDR3, as DNA: TGTGCCAGCAGCTCGTCCCAGCCGGGGACTGAAGCTTTCTTT.

This clonotype occurred a few times. This CDR3 is CASSSDRGRLEGYTF. Written as DNA, the CDR3 is TGTGCCAGCTCATCGGACAGGGGGCGTTTAGAGGGCTACACCTTC. The V call is TRBV18, the J call TRBJ1-2; TRBD1 aligns across 11 bases. The germline V gene encodes CDR1 KGHSH and CDR2 LQKENI. The ends lost 5 bases at V and 8 bases at J; junction bases unmatched: 10. The length of the CDR3 is 15 residues. Full variable domain (remainder filled in from reference TRBV18 and TRBJ1-2): NAGVMQNPRHLVRRRGQEARLRCSPMKGHSHVYWYRQLPEEGLKFMVYLQKENIIDESGMPKERFSAEFPKEGPSILRIQQVVRGDSAAYFCASSSDRGRLEGYTFGSGTRLTVV.

This clonotype was counted many times. The rearrangement uses TRBV2 and TRBJ2-7; a possible D gene is TRBD2 (5 bases). Trimming stripped 6 bases from V and 1 base from J, with 10 bases between. The V gene's germline CDR1 is SNHLY and CDR2 FYNNEI. The CDR3 runs to 13 residues. CDR3 in amino acids: CASRGASSYEQYF. The CDR3 bases are TGTGCCAGCAGGGGAGCCTCATCCTACGAGCAGTACTTC.

The gene calls are TRBV6-5 and TRBJ2-1; tentative D call: TRBD2 (6 bases). V was clipped by 0 bases and J by 0 bases, with 15 bases between them. CDR3 length equals 18 residues. CDR1 and CDR2 from the germline V gene are MNHEY and SVGAGI. CDR3 sequence: CASSYSIQPTSSYNEQFF. CDR3 bases: TGTGCCAGCAGTTACTCGATCCAGCCGACTAGCTCCTACAATGAGCAGTTCTTC.

This clonotype was seen repeatedly, ten times or more. This chain links TRBV20-1 with TRBJ1-4, with a tentative D call TRBD1 (5 bases). The germline V gene encodes CDR1 DFQATT and CDR2 SNEGSKA (reference sequence). The CDR3 covers 11 residues. V shed 1 base and J shed 8 bases, with 5 bases lying between them. This CDR3 reads CSARGQEKLFF. The CDR3 DNA reads TGCAGTGCTAGAGGACAGGAAAAACTGTTTTTT.